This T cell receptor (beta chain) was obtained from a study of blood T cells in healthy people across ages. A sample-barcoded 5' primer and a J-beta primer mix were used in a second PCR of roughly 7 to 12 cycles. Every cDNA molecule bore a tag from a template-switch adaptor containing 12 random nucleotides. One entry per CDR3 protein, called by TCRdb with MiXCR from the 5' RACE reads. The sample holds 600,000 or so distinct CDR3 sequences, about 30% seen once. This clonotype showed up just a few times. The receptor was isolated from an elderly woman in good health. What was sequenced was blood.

Here the CDR3 DNA reads TGTGCCAGCAGCTTAGGATCCGGGGGGGATGAGACCCAGTACTTC. This sequence encodes CASSLGSGGDETQYF. The chain carries TRBV7-9 and TRBJ2-5; 8 bases align to TRBD2. The germline V gene has CDR1 SEHNR and CDR2 FQNEAQ (reference sequence). The CDR3 contains 15 residues. The V gene end was trimmed by 1 base and the J gene end by 5 bases; junction bases not matched to a gene: 6.